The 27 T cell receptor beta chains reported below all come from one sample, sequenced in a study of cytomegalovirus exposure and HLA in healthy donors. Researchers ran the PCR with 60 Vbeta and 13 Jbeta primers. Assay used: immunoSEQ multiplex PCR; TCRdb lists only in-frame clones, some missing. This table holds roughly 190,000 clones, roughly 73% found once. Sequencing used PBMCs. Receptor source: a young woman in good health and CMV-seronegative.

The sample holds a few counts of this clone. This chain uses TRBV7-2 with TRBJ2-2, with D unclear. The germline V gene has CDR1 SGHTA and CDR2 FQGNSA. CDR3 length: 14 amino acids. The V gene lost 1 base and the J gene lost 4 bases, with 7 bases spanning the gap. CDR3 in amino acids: CASSLVSSTGELFF. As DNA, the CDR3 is TGTGCCAGCAGCTTAGTTAGCTCCACCGGGGAGCTGTTTTTT. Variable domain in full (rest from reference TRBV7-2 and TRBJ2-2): GAGVSQSPSNKVTEKGKDVELRCDPISGHTALYWYRQSLGQGLEFLIYFQGNSAPDKSGLPSDRFSAERTGGSVSTLTIQRTQQEDSAVYLCASSLVSSTGELFFGEGSRLTVL.

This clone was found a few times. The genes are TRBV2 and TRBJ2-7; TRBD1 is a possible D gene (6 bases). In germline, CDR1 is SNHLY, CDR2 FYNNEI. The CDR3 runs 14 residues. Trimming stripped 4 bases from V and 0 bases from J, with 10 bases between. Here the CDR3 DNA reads TGTGCCAGCAGTGTTCGGGACATCTCCTACGAGCAGTACTTC. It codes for CASSVRDISYEQYF.

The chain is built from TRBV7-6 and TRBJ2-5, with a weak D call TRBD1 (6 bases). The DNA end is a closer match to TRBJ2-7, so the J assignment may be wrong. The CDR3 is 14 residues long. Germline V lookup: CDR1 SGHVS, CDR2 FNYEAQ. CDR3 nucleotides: TGTGCCAGCAGCCCAGGGACATCTGGCTACGAGCAGTACTTC. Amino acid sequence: CASSPGTSGYEQYF.

The CDR3 spells CASSEGDSYEQYF. CDR3 nucleotides: TGTGCCAGCAGCGAGGGGGACAGTTACGAGCAGTACTTC. V usage is TRBV7-6 and J usage is TRBJ2-7; 7 nucleotides align to TRBD1. Germline assignment: CDR1 SGHVS and CDR2 FNYEAQ. The CDR3 sequence is 13 residues long. V gave up 5 bases and J gave up 4 bases; unmatched junction bases: 5.

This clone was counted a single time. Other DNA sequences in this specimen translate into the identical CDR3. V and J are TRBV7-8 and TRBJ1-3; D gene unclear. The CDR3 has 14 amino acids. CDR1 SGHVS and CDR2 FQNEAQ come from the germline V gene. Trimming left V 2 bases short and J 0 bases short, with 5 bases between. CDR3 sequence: CASSLWASGNTIYF. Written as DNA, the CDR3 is TGTGCCAGCAGCTTATGGGCCTCTGGAAACACCATATATTTT.

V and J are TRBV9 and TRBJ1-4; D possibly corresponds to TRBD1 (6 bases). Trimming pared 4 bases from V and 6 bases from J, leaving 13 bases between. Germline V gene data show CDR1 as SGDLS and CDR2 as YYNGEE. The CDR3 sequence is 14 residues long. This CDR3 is CASSIRAGDEKLFF. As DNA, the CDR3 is TGTGCCAGCAGCATCCGAGCAGGGGATGAAAAACTGTTTTTT.

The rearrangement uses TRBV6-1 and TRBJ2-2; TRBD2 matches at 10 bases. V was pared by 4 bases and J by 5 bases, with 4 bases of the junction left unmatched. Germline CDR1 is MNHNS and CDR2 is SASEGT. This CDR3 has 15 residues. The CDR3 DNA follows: TGTGCCAGCAGTGTTCTAGCGGGAGTTACCGGGGAGCTGTTTTTT. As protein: CASSVLAGVTGELFF.

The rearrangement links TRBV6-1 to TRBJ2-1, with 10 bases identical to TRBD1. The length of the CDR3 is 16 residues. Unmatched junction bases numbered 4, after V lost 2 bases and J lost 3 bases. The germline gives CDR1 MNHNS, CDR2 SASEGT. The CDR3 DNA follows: TGTGCCAGCAGTGAATTCGGGACAGGGGTCTACAATGAGCAGTTCTTC. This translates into CASSEFGTGVYNEQFF.

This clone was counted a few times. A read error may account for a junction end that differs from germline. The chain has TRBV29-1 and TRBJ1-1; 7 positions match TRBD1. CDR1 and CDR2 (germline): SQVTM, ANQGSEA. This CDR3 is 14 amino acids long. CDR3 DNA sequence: TGCAGCGTGGAAGGACAGGCCGGAGGATGTGAAGCTTTCTTT. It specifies CSVEGQAGGCEAFF.

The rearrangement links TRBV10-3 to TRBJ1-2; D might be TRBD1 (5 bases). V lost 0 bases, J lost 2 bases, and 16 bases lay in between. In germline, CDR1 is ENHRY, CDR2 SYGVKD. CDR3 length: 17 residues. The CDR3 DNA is TGTGCCATCAGTGAGTCACAAGGCCGAACAGGCAACTATGGCTACACCTTC. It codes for CAISESQGRTGNYGYTF.

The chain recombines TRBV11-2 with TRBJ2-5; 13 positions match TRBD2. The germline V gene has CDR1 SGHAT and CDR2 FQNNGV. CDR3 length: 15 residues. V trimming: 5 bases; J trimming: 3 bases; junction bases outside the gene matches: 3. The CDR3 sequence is CASSLGTSGEETQYF. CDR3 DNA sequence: TGTGCCAGCAGCCTGGGGACTAGCGGGGAAGAGACCCAGTACTTC.

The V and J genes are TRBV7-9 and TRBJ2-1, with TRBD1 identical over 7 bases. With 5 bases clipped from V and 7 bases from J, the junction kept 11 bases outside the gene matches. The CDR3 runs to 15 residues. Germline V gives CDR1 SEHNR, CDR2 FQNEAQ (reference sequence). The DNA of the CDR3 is TGTGCCAGCAGCATGACAGGGTACCGCTCGAATGAGCAGTTCTTC. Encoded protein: CASSMTGYRSNEQFF.

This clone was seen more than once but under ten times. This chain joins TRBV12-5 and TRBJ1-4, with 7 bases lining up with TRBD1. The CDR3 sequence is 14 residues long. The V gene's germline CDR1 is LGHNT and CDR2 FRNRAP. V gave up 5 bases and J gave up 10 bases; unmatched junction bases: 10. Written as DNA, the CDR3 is TGTGCTAGTGGTCCCGGACAGGCGGGGGGAAAACTGTTTTTT. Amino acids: CASGPGQAGGKLFF.

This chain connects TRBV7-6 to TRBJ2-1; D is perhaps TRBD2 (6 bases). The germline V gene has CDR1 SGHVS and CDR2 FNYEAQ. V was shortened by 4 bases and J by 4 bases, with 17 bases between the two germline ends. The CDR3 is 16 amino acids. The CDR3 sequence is CASSSYRAGPYNEQFF. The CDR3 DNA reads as TGTGCCAGCAGCTCCTACCGAGCGGGCCCTTACAATGAGCAGTTCTTC.

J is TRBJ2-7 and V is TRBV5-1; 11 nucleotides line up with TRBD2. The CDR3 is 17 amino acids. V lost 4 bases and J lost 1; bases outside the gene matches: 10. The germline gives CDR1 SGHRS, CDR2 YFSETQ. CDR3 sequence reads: CASSTGTSGLLSYEQYF. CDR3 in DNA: TGCGCCAGCAGCACCGGGACTAGCGGACTCTTGTCCTACGAGCAGTACTTC.

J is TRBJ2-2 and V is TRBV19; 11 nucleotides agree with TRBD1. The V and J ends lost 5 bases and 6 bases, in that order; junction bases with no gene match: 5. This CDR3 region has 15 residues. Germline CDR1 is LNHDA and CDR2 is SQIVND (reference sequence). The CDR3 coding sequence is TGTGCCAGTAGTCCCCGGACAGGGGGCTCCGGGGAGCTGTTTTTT. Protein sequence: CASSPRTGGSGELFF.

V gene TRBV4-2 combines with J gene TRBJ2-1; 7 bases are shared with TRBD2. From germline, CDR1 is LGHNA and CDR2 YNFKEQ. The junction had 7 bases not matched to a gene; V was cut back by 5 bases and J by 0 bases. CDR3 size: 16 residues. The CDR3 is CASSDAGVSSYNEQFF. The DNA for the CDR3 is TGTGCCAGCAGCGATGCGGGGGTGAGCTCCTACAATGAGCAGTTCTTC.

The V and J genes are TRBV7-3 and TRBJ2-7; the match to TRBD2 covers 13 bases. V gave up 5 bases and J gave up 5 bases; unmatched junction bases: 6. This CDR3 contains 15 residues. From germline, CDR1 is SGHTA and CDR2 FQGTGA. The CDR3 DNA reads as TGTGCCAGCAGCACCGGACTAGCGGGAGCGGACGAGCAGTACTTC. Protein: CASSTGLAGADEQYF.

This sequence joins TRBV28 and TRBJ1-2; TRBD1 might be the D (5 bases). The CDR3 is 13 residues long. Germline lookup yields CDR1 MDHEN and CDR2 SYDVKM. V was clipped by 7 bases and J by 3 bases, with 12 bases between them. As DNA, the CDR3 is TGTGCCAGCACGATAAACAGGCACTATGGCTACACCTTC. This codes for CASTINRHYGYTF.

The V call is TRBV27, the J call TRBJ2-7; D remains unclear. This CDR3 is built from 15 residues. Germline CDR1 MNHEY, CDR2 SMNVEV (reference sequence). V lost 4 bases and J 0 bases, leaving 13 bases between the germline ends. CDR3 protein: CASSSKPPRSYEQYF. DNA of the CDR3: TGTGCCAGCAGTTCTAAGCCCCCTCGCTCCTACGAGCAGTACTTC.

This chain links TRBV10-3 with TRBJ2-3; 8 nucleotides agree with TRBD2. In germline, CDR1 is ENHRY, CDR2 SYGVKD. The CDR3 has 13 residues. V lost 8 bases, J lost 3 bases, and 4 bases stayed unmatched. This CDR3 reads CAIGASGTDTQYF. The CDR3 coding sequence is TGTGCCATCGGGGCTAGCGGGACAGATACGCAGTATTTT.

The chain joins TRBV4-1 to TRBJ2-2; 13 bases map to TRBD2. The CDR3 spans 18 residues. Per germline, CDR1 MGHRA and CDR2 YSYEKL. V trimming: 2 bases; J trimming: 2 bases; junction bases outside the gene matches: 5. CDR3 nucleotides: TGCGCCAGCAGCCAAAGGACTAGCGGGAGTTTAAACACCGGGGAGCTGTTTTTT. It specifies CASSQRTSGSLNTGELFF.

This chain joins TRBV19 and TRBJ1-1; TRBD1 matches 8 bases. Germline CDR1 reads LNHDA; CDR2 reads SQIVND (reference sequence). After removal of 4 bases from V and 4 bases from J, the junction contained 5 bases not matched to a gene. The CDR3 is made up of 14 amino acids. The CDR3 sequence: CASSTTGVGTEAFF. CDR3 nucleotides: TGTGCCAGTAGTACGACAGGGGTGGGCACTGAAGCTTTCTTT.

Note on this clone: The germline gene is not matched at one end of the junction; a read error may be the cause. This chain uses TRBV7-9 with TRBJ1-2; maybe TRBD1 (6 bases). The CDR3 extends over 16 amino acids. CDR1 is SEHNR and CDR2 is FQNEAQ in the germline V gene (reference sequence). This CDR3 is CSSSSRTVISNYGYTF. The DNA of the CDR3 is TGTTCCAGCAGCTCTCGGACAGTCATCTCTAACTATGGCTACACCTTC.

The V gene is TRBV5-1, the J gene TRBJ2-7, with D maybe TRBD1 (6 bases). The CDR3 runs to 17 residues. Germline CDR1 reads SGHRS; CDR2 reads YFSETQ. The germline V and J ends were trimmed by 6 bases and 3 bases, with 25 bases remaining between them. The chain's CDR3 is CASNITLWGLESYEQYF. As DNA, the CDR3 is TGCGCCAGCAACATCACTTTGTGGGGGCTTGAAAGCTACGAGCAGTACTTC.

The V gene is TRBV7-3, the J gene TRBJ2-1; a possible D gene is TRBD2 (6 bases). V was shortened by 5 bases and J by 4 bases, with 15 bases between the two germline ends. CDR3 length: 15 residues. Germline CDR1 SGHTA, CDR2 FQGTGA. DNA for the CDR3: TGTGCCAGCAGCCCGTATAGCGGATCATACAATGAGCAGTTCTTC. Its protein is CASSPYSGSYNEQFF. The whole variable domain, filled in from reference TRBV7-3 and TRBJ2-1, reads GAGVSQTPSNKVTEKGKYVELRCDPISGHTALYWYRQSLGQGPEFLIYFQGTGAADDSGLPNDRFFAVRPEGSVSTLKIQRTERGDSAVYLCASSPYSGSYNEQFFGPGTRLTVL.

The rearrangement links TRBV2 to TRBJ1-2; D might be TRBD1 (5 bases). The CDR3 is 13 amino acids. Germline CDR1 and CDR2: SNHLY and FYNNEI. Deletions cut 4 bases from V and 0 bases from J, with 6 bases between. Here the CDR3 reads CASSGQSNYGYTF. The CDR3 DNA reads TGTGCCAGCAGTGGACAGTCTAACTATGGCTACACCTTC.